This TCR beta chain was sequenced during a study of PD-L1 blockade in urothelial cancer. At the level of the study: Bladder-origin urothelial cancer in males described about 85% of the roughly 29 patients. Across blood samples, T cells had a median count of around 150,000.

Synthetic TCR analog templates were spiked into each PCR. Sequenced by immunoSEQ multiplex PCR; TCRdb stores in-frame clones only, minus some. The sample lists 70,000 to 75,000 clones; roughly nine tenths were seen once. This TCR was recovered from a man aged 60 to 69 with urothelial cancer. Sequences were derived from PBMCs, sampled around atezolizumab (anti-PD-L1) treatment.

The CDR3 is CASSSTPEAGPVGDTQYF. In nucleotides, the CDR3 is TGCGCCAGCAGCTCAACACCCGAAGCAGGGCCGGTCGGAGATACGCAGTATTTT. The gene calls are TRBV5-1 and TRBJ2-3; D is possibly TRBD1 (5 bases). CDR1 is SGHRS, CDR2 YFSETQ, per germline. The CDR3 sequence is 18 residues long. Between the trimmed V and J ends, which lost 3 bases and 5 bases, there was a span of 25 bases. The full variable domain, rest sourced from reference TRBV5-1 and TRBJ2-3, is KAGVTQTPRYLIKTRGQQVTLSCSPISGHRSVSWYQQTPGQGLQFLFEYFSETQRNKGNFPGRFSGRQFSNSRSEMNVSTLELGDSALYLCASSSTPEAGPVGDTQYFGPGTRLTVL.